The rows below give T cell receptor beta chains drawn from one sample of a study of CD8+CD57+ T cells in acquired aplastic anemia. One entry per CDR3 protein results from TCRdb running MiXCR on the reads. The sample consists of hundreds of thousands of distinct CDR3 sequences, around 72% of them appearing once. Sequencing was carried out using sorted CD4+, CD8+, or CD8+CD57+ T cells (not recorded which) from PBMCs. The receptor source for this set is a human donor in good health, serving as a control. CDR3s include the opening cysteine and the closing phenylalanine or tryptophan. The D gene is left open where the match is weak. Clone size appears in some rows only: once, few, many, or a class for an expanded clone.

TRBV15	TRBJ2-6	-	-	CATTRGSGANVLTF	TGTGCCACGACCAGGGGCTCTGGGGCCAACGTGCTGACTTTC
TRBV7-7	TRBJ2-2	-	many	CASSTMVGGDTGELFF	TGTGCCAGCAGCACGATGGTGGGGGGCGACACCGGGGAGCTGTTTTTT
TRBV2	TRBJ1-5	-	-	CASKRTVNQPQHF	TGTGCCAGCAAACGGACAGTCAATCAGCCCCAGCATTTT
TRBV19	TRBJ2-1	-	-	CASSIARGPSDEQFF	TGTGCCAGTAGTATTGCGCGGGGGCCGTCCGACGAGCAGTTCTTC
TRBV7-8	TRBJ1-4	TRBD1	-	CASSRGRDSEKLFF	TGTGCCAGCAGTCGCGGCAGGGACAGTGAAAAACTGTTTTTT
TRBV7-2	TRBJ2-3	-	-	CASSPTGLGGGSTDTQYF	TGTGCCAGCAGCCCTACAGGGCTTGGGGGGGGCTCCACAGATACGCAGTATTTT
TRBV2	TRBJ1-1	-	few	CASSGDRYEAFF	TGTGCCAGCAGTGGAGACAGGTATGAAGCTTTCTTT
TRBV19	TRBJ1-1	-	many	CASTWSLVAEAFF	TGTGCCAGTACCTGGTCTCTAGTCGCTGAAGCTTTCTTT
TRBV10-2	TRBJ1-1	-	-	CASSLSPRGTEAFF	TGCGCCAGTAGTCTCTCCCCAAGGGGCACTGAAGCTTTCTTT
TRBV27	TRBJ2-7	-	-	CASSLKRDKDYEQYF	TGTGCCAGCAGTTTAAAACGGGACAAGGACTACGAGCAGTACTTC
TRBV5-1	TRBJ1-1	-	many	CASSGGARGNTEAFF	TGCGCCAGCAGCGGGGGGGCCAGGGGCAACACTGAAGCTTTCTTT
TRBV7-2	TRBJ2-5	-	many	CASSLLPSMETQYF	TGTGCCAGCAGCTTACTTCCTAGCATGGAGACCCAGTACTTC
TRBV2	TRBJ2-2	-	once	CASSVEQGHYGYTYGSF	TGTGCCAGCAGTGTAGAACAGGGCCATTATGGCTACACCTACGGTTCTTTT
TRBV9	TRBJ1-1	-	-	CASSVGQSRHNDFF	TGTGCCAGCAGCGTGGGGCAGTCCCGCCACAATGATTTCTTT
TRBV2	TRBJ2-3	TRBD1	-	CASRLWGQGSTDTQYF	TGTGCCAGCAGGTTATGGGGACAGGGCAGCACAGATACGCAGTATTTT
TRBV2	TRBJ1-2	-	many	CASSEDHTLYGYTF	TGTGCCAGCAGTGAAGACCACACCCTTTATGGCTACACCTTC
TRBV9	TRBJ2-2	-	once	CASSRQGGVNRELVF	TGTGCCAGCAGCCGGCAGGGTGGGGTCAACAGGGAGCTGGTTTTT
TRBV12-2	TRBJ1-5	-	few	CASRGGSKPQHF	TGTGCAAGTCGCGGGGGCAGTAAGCCCCAGCATTTT